One sample yielded the 25 T cell receptor beta chains listed below, sequenced in a study of T-cell memory formation after mild COVID-19. Via MiXCR, TCRdb re-called the 5' RACE reads, giving one row per CDR3 protein. The sample contains around 53,000 distinct CDR3 sequences, less than 15% of which appear only once. Material for sequencing was PBMCs or a T cell subset sorted from them (not recorded which). The receptors derive from a man in his late teens or twenties who had mild COVID-19 (a few samples of this study predate the infection). Cell type and time point are not known.

V is TRBV29-1 and J is TRBJ2-7, with a tentative D call TRBD1 (6 bases). CDR3 length equals 13 residues. With 7 bases removed from V and 4 bases from J, the gap between germline ends came to 17 bases. Germline V CDR1 and CDR2: SQVTM, ANQGSEA. The DNA for the CDR3 is TGCAGCGCAGAGGTCGGCAGGGGTTACGAGCAGTACTTC. Residues: CSAEVGRGYEQYF.

This clonotype was seen a few times. The J gene is TRBJ2-7, the V gene TRBV20-1; 10 nucleotides line up with TRBD2. The germline V gene encodes CDR1 DFQATT and CDR2 SNEGSKA (reference sequence). This CDR3 is 14 amino acids long. Losses at the gene ends were 4 bases for V and 2 bases for J; bases not matched to a gene: 5. The CDR3 DNA reads as TGCAGTGCTACCCCTAGCGGGGGACCCTACGAGCAGTACTTC. Its protein product is CSATPSGGPYEQYF.

The sample holds a few counts of this clonotype. Compared with germline, one end of the junction differs, possibly owing to a read error. V and J are TRBV7-2 and TRBJ2-2; no definite D call. Germline V gene lookup returns CDR1 SGHTA and CDR2 FQGNSA. The CDR3 extends over 14 amino acids. The CDR3 is CDSSPAWDTGELFF. CDR3 nucleotides: TGTGACAGCAGCCCCGCGTGGGACACCGGGGAGCTGTTTTTT.

This clonotype came up a few times. The chain employs TRBV5-5 and TRBJ1-2; TRBD1 aligns across 8 bases. Germline V CDR1 and CDR2: SGHKS, YYEKEE (reference sequence). The CDR3 loop spans 13 amino acids. With 4 bases clipped from V and 13 bases from J, the junction kept 12 bases outside the gene matches. The CDR3 here is CASSGGQAVPGTF. CDR3 coding DNA: TGTGCCAGCAGCGGGGGACAGGCCGTCCCCGGCACCTTC. Full variable domain (rest looked up from reference TRBV5-5 and TRBJ1-2): DAGVTQSPTHLIKTRGQQVTLRCSPISGHKSVSWYQQVLGQGPQFIFQYYEKEERGRGNFPDRFSARQFPNYSSELNVNALLLGDSALYLCASSGGQAVPGTFGSGTRLTVV.

The chain has TRBV5-5 and TRBJ1-2; no clear D gene. V lost 4 bases, J lost 2 bases, and 15 bases lay in between. The CDR3 is 15 amino acids. The germline CDR1 and CDR2 sequences are SGHKS and YYEKEE (reference sequence). CDR3 residues: CASSIQTVGNYGYTF. In nucleotides, the CDR3 is TGTGCCAGCAGCATCCAAACAGTGGGAAACTATGGCTACACCTTC.

Ten or more counts support this clonotype. The chain uses TRBV29-1 and TRBJ1-2; D call uncertain. CDR3 length equals 11 residues. The germline CDR1 and CDR2 sequences are SQVTM and ANQGSEA. V was cut by 4 bases and J by 8 bases, with 11 bases left in between. This CDR3 reads CSVAADTGYTF. CDR3 in DNA: TGCAGCGTTGCCGCTGACACCGGCTACACCTTC.

This clonotype was counted a few times. This chain links TRBV5-1 with TRBJ2-3, with D unresolved. The CDR3 totals 14 residues. Trimming left V 1 base short and J 1 base short, with 7 bases between. Germline lookup yields CDR1 SGHRS and CDR2 YFSETQ. The CDR3 nucleotides read TGCGCCAGCAGCTTGTTGTCGGGCACAGATACGCAGTATTTT. Protein: CASSLLSGTDTQYF. Full variable domain (outside the CDR3, taken from reference TRBV5-1 and TRBJ2-3): KAGVTQTPRYLIKTRGQQVTLSCSPISGHRSVSWYQQTPGQGLQFLFEYFSETQRNKGNFPGRFSGRQFSNSRSEMNVSTLELGDSALYLCASSLLSGTDTQYFGPGTRLTVL.

With regard to this clonotype: One junction end disagrees with the germline gene, perhaps due to a read error. The CDR3 nucleotides are TGTGCCAGCAGCGCTATCACAGATACGAAGTATTTT. Translation gives CASSAITDTKYF. J is TRBJ2-3 and V is TRBV7-9, with no clear D. The length of the CDR3 is 12 residues. Germline V gene data show CDR1 as SEHNR and CDR2 as FQNEAQ (reference sequence). Supplemented by reference TRBV7-9 and TRBJ2-3, the full variable domain reads DTGVSQNPRHKITKRGQNVTFRCDPISEHNRLYWYRQTLGQGPEFLTYFQNEAQLEKSRLLSDRFSAERPKGSFSTLEIQRTEQGDSAMYLCASSAITDTKYFGPGTRLTVL.

This clonotype was counted many times. This chain connects TRBV6-5 to TRBJ2-7, with 12 nucleotides matching TRBD2. After removal of 5 bases from V and 2 bases from J, the junction contained 1 base not matched to a gene. The CDR3 length is 14 residues. CDR1 MNHEY and CDR2 SVGAGI come from the germline V gene. DNA for the CDR3: TGTGCCAGCAGTCTAGCGGGGGGGGCCTACGAGCAGTACTTC. It encodes CASSLAGGAYEQYF.

The sample holds many counts of this clonotype. This chain links TRBV23-1 with TRBJ2-2; a weak D match, TRBD1 (6 bases). TRBV23-1 is an ORF, and what it does is uncertain. The CDR3 extends over 16 amino acids. Between the trimmed V and J ends, which lost 0 bases and 5 bases, there was a span of 13 bases. DNA for the CDR3: TGCGCCAGCAGTCAATCATGGGACACCGGTACCGGGGAGCTGTTTTTT. Translation: CASSQSWDTGTGELFF.

The rearrangement uses TRBV4-3 and TRBJ1-1; no reliable D call. Deletions cut 0 bases from V and 1 base from J, with 15 bases between. This CDR3 spans 17 amino acids. In germline, CDR1 is LGHNA, CDR2 YSLEER. The CDR3 nucleotides read TGCGCCAGCAGCCAAGAAGGGCGAGGGCTCTCGAACACTGAAGCTTTCTTT. Translated: CASSQEGRGLSNTEAFF.

The table lists this clonotype with a few counts. The rearrangement links TRBV4-3 to TRBJ2-6, with D unresolved. V was clipped by 1 base and J by 2 bases, with 6 bases between them. The germline gives CDR1 LGHNA, CDR2 YSLEER. This CDR3 has 15 residues. CDR3 region: CASSQVGTGANVLTF. In DNA, the CDR3 is TGCGCCAGCAGCCAAGTAGGGACTGGGGCCAACGTCCTGACTTTC.

In its sample, this clonotype was seen many times. The chain couples TRBV15 to TRBJ1-1; TRBD1 agrees at 7 bases. CDR3 length equals 18 residues. Germline V gene lookup returns CDR1 LNHNV and CDR2 YYDKDF (reference sequence). V shed 3 bases, J shed 4 bases, and the junction held 17 bases outside the gene matches. The CDR3, as DNA: TGTGCCACCAGCAGCTTCACCGGGACAGAACAGAGGCGCACTGAAGCTTTCTTT. Translated, it gives CATSSFTGTEQRRTEAFF.

This clonotype has at least ten counts. Written as DNA, the CDR3 is TGCGCCAGCAGCCCGCAAGGTCGGGTCCAAGAGACCCAGTACTTC. Its protein is CASSPQGRVQETQYF. The rearrangement links TRBV5-1 to TRBJ2-5; no clear D gene. The CDR3 sequence is 15 residues long. Trimming took off 4 bases at V and 1 base at J, with 14 bases between the two ends. Germline assignment: CDR1 SGHRS and CDR2 YFSETQ. The full variable domain, its missing parts supplied by reference TRBV5-1 and TRBJ2-5, is KAGVTQTPRYLIKTRGQQVTLSCSPISGHRSVSWYQQTPGQGLQFLFEYFSETQRNKGNFPGRFSGRQFSNSRSEMNVSTLELGDSALYLCASSPQGRVQETQYFGPGTRLLVL.

The chain is built from TRBV12-5 and TRBJ2-5; D call uncertain. With 3 bases removed from V and 10 bases from J, the gap between germline ends came to 15 bases. The CDR3 runs to 13 residues. Germline CDR1 LGHNT, CDR2 FRNRAP. CDR3 in amino acids: CASGLSDTTNQYF. CDR3 coding DNA: TGTGCTAGTGGTTTATCTGACACGACAAACCAGTACTTC.

CDR3 nucleotides: TGTGCCAGCAGCCAAGGTGGGGGGGGCTACGAGCAGTACTTC. Translated, it gives CASSQGGGGYEQYF. The chain joins TRBV4-2 to TRBJ2-7; 7 bases align to TRBD2. V lost 1 base, J lost 3 bases, and 3 bases stayed unmatched. Per germline, CDR1 LGHNA and CDR2 YNFKEQ. The CDR3 contains 14 residues.

This sequence joins TRBV6-6 and TRBJ1-2, with TRBD1 matching over 10 bases. The CDR3 extends over 16 amino acids. Germline V gene data show CDR1 as MNHNY and CDR2 as SVGAGI (reference sequence). V lost 8 bases and J lost 7; bases outside the gene matches: 16. CDR3 protein: CASSRQTGTGVRGYTF. DNA for the CDR3: TGTGCCAGCTCAAGGCAAACCGGGACAGGGGTGCGTGGCTACACCTTC.

V gene TRBV7-3 combines with J gene TRBJ1-5; D call uncertain. Germline V CDR1 and CDR2: SGHTA, FQGTGA. V lost 1 base and J lost 0, with 25 bases in between. There are 21 residues in the CDR3. The DNA for the CDR3 is TGTGCCAGCAGCTTAAGGAGGGTTAGGGTGCGCCAGTATTATAGCAATCAGCCCCAGCATTTT. It is translated as CASSLRRVRVRQYYSNQPQHF.

This clonotype was seen many times. V is TRBV11-1 and J is TRBJ2-7; no clear D gene. Trimming cost V 4 bases and J 3 bases, with 10 bases left between them. Germline V gene data show CDR1 as SGHAT and CDR2 as FQDESV (reference sequence). The CDR3 extends over 13 amino acids. The CDR3 bases are TGTGCCAGCAGCTGGACGGAAGACTACGAGCAGTACGTC. Its protein product is CASSWTEDYEQYV.

Ten or more counts support this clonotype. The chain combines TRBV7-9 with TRBJ2-7, with a weak D call TRBD2 (6 bases). Per germline, CDR1 SEHNR and CDR2 FQNEAQ (reference sequence). The CDR3 has 15 residues. V was pared by 1 base and J by 3 bases, with 13 bases between. The CDR3 sequence is CASSLGGGGNYEQYV. The CDR3 DNA is TGTGCCAGCAGCTTAGGGGGTGGAGGGAACTACGAGCAGTACGTC.

This clonotype was detected a few times. This chain uses TRBV20-1 with TRBJ2-5, with 14 bases that match TRBD2. Germline trimming cut 7 bases from V and 7 bases from J; bases unmatched to any gene: 11. The CDR3 spans 15 residues. Germline V lookup: CDR1 DFQATT, CDR2 SNEGSKA (reference sequence). CDR3 coding DNA: TGCAGTGTCCCCCCCGGGACTAGCGGGGGTTTGACCCAGTACTTC. It encodes CSVPPGTSGGLTQYF.

The V and J genes are TRBV5-1 and TRBJ1-2; 7 bases are a match to TRBD1. The J segment lost 8 bases and the V segment lost 3 bases, leaving 7 bases of the junction unmatched. The CDR3 covers 13 residues. The V gene's germline CDR1 is SGHRS and CDR2 YFSETQ. CDR3 DNA: TGCGCCAGCAGCTGGGGACAGAGTCTCGGCTACACCTTC. Residues: CASSWGQSLGYTF. Full variable domain (rest looked up from reference TRBV5-1 and TRBJ1-2): KAGVTQTPRYLIKTRGQQVTLSCSPISGHRSVSWYQQTPGQGLQFLFEYFSETQRNKGNFPGRFSGRQFSNSRSEMNVSTLELGDSALYLCASSWGQSLGYTFGSGTRLTVV.

In the case of this clonotype: Just one base apart from a much larger clone, this may be a read error. The chain carries TRBV7-2 and TRBJ1-2, with a weak D call TRBD1 (6 bases). Germline V gives CDR1 SGHTA, CDR2 FQGNSA. The CDR3 consists of 16 residues. Trimming stripped 5 bases from V and 7 bases from J, with 23 bases between. As DNA, the CDR3 is TGTGCCAGCAGCCCTCTACCCCACCCAGGGGACTCTGGCTACACCTTC. Its translation: CASSPLPHPGDSGYTF.

This clonotype has ten or more counts. The rearrangement links TRBV6-5 to TRBJ2-3; the D is unclear. The CDR3 totals 13 residues. Germline loops: CDR1 MNHEY, CDR2 SVGAGI. V was shortened by 10 bases and J by 2 bases, with 13 bases between the two germline ends. CDR3: CATQTPLTDTQYF. CDR3 bases: TGTGCCACCCAGACCCCCCTCACAGATACGCAGTATTTT.

As DNA, the CDR3 is TGCGCCAGCAGTGCCGACAGGGCGAACACTGAAGCTTTCTTT. Amino acid sequence: CASSADRANTEAFF. The chain links TRBV5-1 to TRBJ1-1; 7 bases map to TRBD1. Germline V gene lookup returns CDR1 SGHRS and CDR2 YFSETQ. This CDR3 is 14 amino acids long. The V segment lost 5 bases and the J segment 1 base; nucleotides outside the gene matches: 5.